One sample yielded the 23 T cell receptor beta chains listed below, sequenced in a study of cytomegalovirus exposure and HLA in healthy donors. The PCR employed 60 Vbeta primers together with 13 Jbeta primers. The table came from immunoSEQ multiplex PCR; TCRdb's copy has only in-frame clones and leaves some out. The data contain some 71,000 clones, roughly 64% of them seen just once; the ten biggest clones take up 7.5% to 8%. Sequencing was carried out using PBMCs. The receptor set was obtained from a man in his forties or fifties in good health and CMV-seropositive.

This rearrangement joins TRBV5-5 to TRBJ1-1, with 8 bases matching TRBD1. Germline V gene data show CDR1 as SGHKS and CDR2 as YYEKEE (reference sequence). The CDR3 runs 14 residues. Unmatched junction bases numbered 2, after V lost 2 bases and J lost 2 bases. This CDR3 reads CASSFGQGNTEAFF. CDR3 sequence (DNA): TGTGCCAGCAGCTTCGGACAGGGAAACACTGAAGCTTTCTTT.

The chain uses TRBV6-1 and TRBJ1-1; 7 nucleotides align to TRBD1. The CDR3 totals 15 residues. Germline CDR1 is MNHNS and CDR2 is SASEGT. Trimming at V came to 6 bases and at J to 2 bases, leaving 9 bases not matched to a gene. Written as DNA, the CDR3 is TGTGCCAGCAGATCGGACAGGATACAAAACACTGAAGCTTTCTTT. Its protein product is CASRSDRIQNTEAFF.

This clone occurred a few times. The rearrangement uses TRBV6-1 and TRBJ1-5; 9 bases map to TRBD1. CDR3 length: 17 amino acids. Trimming cost V 4 bases and J 0 bases; bases outside gene matches: 7. Germline CDR1 and CDR2: MNHNS and SASEGT. The CDR3 protein is CASSAPGTGYSNQPQHF. CDR3 DNA: TGTGCCAGCAGTGCCCCCGGGACAGGGTATAGCAATCAGCCCCAGCATTTT.

The genes are TRBV13 and TRBJ2-7; D ambiguous. This CDR3 is 14 amino acids long. CDR1 and CDR2 from the germline V gene are PRHDT and FYEKMQ (reference sequence). V was trimmed by 5 bases and J by 1 base, leaving 12 bases between them. CDR3 coding DNA: TGTGCCAGCAGCCCCCCCGGGTCTTCCTACGAGCAGTACTTC. Protein product: CASSPPGSSYEQYF.

The genes are TRBV6-1 and TRBJ1-1; D remains unclear. Germline loops: CDR1 MNHNS, CDR2 SASEGT. The CDR3 has 13 residues. Trimming shortened V by 8 bases and J by 0 bases, and 10 bases separated the two germline ends. The CDR3 loop reads CASVYSLNTEAFF. DNA for the CDR3: TGTGCCAGCGTATACAGCCTGAACACTGAAGCTTTCTTT.

This chain joins TRBV5-4 and TRBJ1-4, with TRBD1 matching 9 bases. CDR3 size: 14 residues. The trim removed 3 bases at V and 8 bases at J, leaving 5 bases unmatched. Per germline, CDR1 SGHNT and CDR2 YYREEE (reference sequence). The CDR3 loop is CASSSGQGREKLFF. In DNA, the CDR3 is TGTGCCAGCAGCTCGGGACAGGGAAGGGAAAAACTGTTTTTT.

The chain employs TRBV9 and TRBJ1-4; weak D call: TRBD1 (6 bases). Trimming took 4 bases from V and 0 from J, leaving 16 bases between them. Germline CDR1 and CDR2: SGDLS and YYNGEE. This CDR3 is built from 17 residues. In DNA form, the CDR3 reads TGTGCCAGCAGCTCCTCGGGGGGGGGCGCAACTAATGAAAAACTGTTTTTT. Its translation: CASSSSGGGATNEKLFF.

This chain joins TRBV6-5 and TRBJ1-6, with 7 bases that match TRBD1. Looked up from germline, CDR1 is MNHEY and CDR2 is SVGAGI. This CDR3 has 15 residues. The J segment lost 6 bases and the V segment lost 5 bases, leaving 7 bases of the junction unmatched. For the CDR3, the DNA is TGTGCCAGCAGTCACCGGGACAGCCCTAATTCACCCCTCCACTTT. Translated: CASSHRDSPNSPLHF.

The sample holds one count of this clone. Relative to the germline gene, one junction end is altered; a read error may explain this. CDR3: CANSVAVAGEQYF. For the CDR3, the DNA is TGTGCCAACAGTGTGGCTGTAGCTGGCGAGCAGTACTTC. This chain links TRBV2 with TRBJ2-7; D is ambiguous. CDR1 is SNHLY and CDR2 is FYNNEI in the germline V gene. This CDR3 has 13 residues.

The rearrangement links TRBV28 to TRBJ2-7; 10 nucleotides line up with TRBD2. The junction had 4 bases not matched to a gene; V was cut back by 4 bases and J by 4 bases. This CDR3 region has 14 residues. The germline V gene has CDR1 MDHEN and CDR2 SYDVKM. The CDR3 spells CASSSLAGEYEQYF. The CDR3 nucleotides read TGTGCCAGCAGTTCCCTAGCGGGAGAGTACGAGCAGTACTTC.

The rearrangement links TRBV5-4 to TRBJ2-7; 10 positions match TRBD2. Per germline, CDR1 SGHNT and CDR2 YYREEE (reference sequence). The CDR3 totals 15 residues. J gave up 7 bases and V 4 bases, and 11 bases lay outside the gene matches. The CDR3 DNA reads as TGTGCCAGCAGCGCGATAGCGGGAGGCATGGAAGAGCAGTACTTC. It translates to CASSAIAGGMEEQYF.

The chain recombines TRBV10-3 with TRBJ2-7; possible D gene TRBD2, 7 bases. The CDR3 is 15 amino acids. The V end lost 0 bases, the J end lost 5 bases, and 14 bases lay between the germline ends. Per the germline V gene, CDR1 is ENHRY and CDR2 is SYGVKD. CDR3 nucleotide sequence: TGTGCCATCAGTGAGTCAGGGGGAGGGCCCCACGAGCAGTACTTC. Its protein product is CAISESGGGPHEQYF.

V gene TRBV28 combines with J gene TRBJ1-1; 8 nucleotides agree with TRBD1. Unmatched junction bases numbered 4, after V lost 2 bases and J lost 5 bases. CDR3 length: 14 amino acids. Germline CDR1 is MDHEN and CDR2 is SYDVKM. The CDR3 loop is CASSLSTGGTEAFF. CDR3 bases: TGTGCCAGCAGTTTAAGCACAGGGGGAACTGAAGCTTTCTTT.

The V call is TRBV2, the J call TRBJ1-2; 8 bases line up with TRBD1. This CDR3 region has 13 residues. The V gene's germline CDR1 is SNHLY and CDR2 FYNNEI. Trimming removed 9 bases from V and 6 bases from J; junction bases left unmatched: 9. The CDR3 loop is CARSPRTGHGYTF. CDR3 DNA: TGTGCCAGATCGCCGAGGACAGGGCATGGCTACACCTTC.

The chain is built from TRBV14 and TRBJ2-3; D is possibly TRBD1 (5 bases). Germline assignment: CDR1 SGHDN and CDR2 FVKESK. This CDR3 comprises 13 residues. Trimming stripped 4 bases from V and 7 bases from J, with 12 bases between. The CDR3 sequence is CASSLAAGNTQYF. The CDR3 bases are TGTGCCAGCAGCCTTGCGGCAGGGAATACGCAGTATTTT. Combining the CDR3 with reference TRBV14 and TRBJ2-3 gives the whole variable domain EAGVTQFPSHSVIEKGQTVTLRCDPISGHDNLYWYRRVMGKEIKFLLHFVKESKQDESGMPNNRFLAERTGGTYSTLKVQPAELEDSGVYFCASSLAAGNTQYFGPGTRLTVL.

The rearrangement links TRBV7-2 to TRBJ1-1; possibly TRBD1 for D (6 bases). Germline V gives CDR1 SGHTA, CDR2 FQGNSA. Deletions cut 5 bases from V and 10 bases from J, with 17 bases between. The CDR3 extends over 13 amino acids. For the CDR3, the DNA is TGTGCCAGCAGCAAGACAGGAACCGCACTAGCTTTCTTT. Protein: CASSKTGTALAFF.

Only one count was recorded for this clone. V and J are TRBV27 and TRBJ1-1; no clear D gene. The ends were cut back, 9 bases at V and 3 bases at J, with 14 bases in the middle. CDR3 length: 13 amino acids. The germline CDR1 and CDR2 sequences are MNHEY and SMNVEV (reference sequence). CDR3 coding DNA: TGTGCCAGTTTGGCAGGATGGGACACTGAAGCTTTCTTT. It codes for CASLAGWDTEAFF.

V is TRBV4-1 and J is TRBJ1-6; tentative D call: TRBD1 (6 bases). V was cut by 1 base and J by 0 bases, with 10 bases left in between. The CDR3 is 17 residues long. CDR1 and CDR2 (germline): MGHRA, YSYEKL. This chain's CDR3 is CASSQVDRSSYNSPLHF. For the CDR3, the DNA is TGCGCCAGCAGCCAAGTCGACAGGAGCTCCTATAATTCACCCCTCCACTTT.

This clone was seen a few times. The gene calls are TRBV6-1 and TRBJ1-5; D may be TRBD1 (5 bases). Germline values: CDR1 MNHNS, CDR2 SASEGT. V lost 0 bases and J 5 bases, leaving 11 bases between the germline ends. This CDR3 is 15 amino acids long. CDR3 protein: CASSEAGGSYQPQHF. CDR3 nucleotide sequence: TGTGCCAGCAGTGAAGCCGGGGGGTCGTATCAGCCCCAGCATTTT.

This sequence joins TRBV7-8 and TRBJ2-7; 12 bases line up with TRBD2. V dropped 5 bases and J dropped 5; count of bases not matched to a gene: 7. The germline V gene has CDR1 SGHVS and CDR2 FQNEAQ. The CDR3 covers 15 residues. CDR3 coding DNA: TGTGCCAGCAGCCCGGGACTAGCGGGCACCCACGAGCAGTACTTC. It yields the protein CASSPGLAGTHEQYF.

The chain combines TRBV30 with TRBJ1-5; tentative D call: TRBD1 (6 bases). The V and J ends lost 2 bases and 4 bases respectively, with 12 bases between them. CDR1 and CDR2 from the germline V gene are GTSNPN and SVGIG (reference sequence). The CDR3 runs to 14 residues. The CDR3 DNA sequence: TGTGCCTGGAGTCAGGGGTTGATTAATCAGCCCCAGCATTTT. Translated: CAWSQGLINQPQHF.

The chain recombines TRBV7-2 with TRBJ2-1; 12 bases line up with TRBD2. The J segment lost 4 bases and the V segment lost 4 bases, leaving 5 bases of the junction unmatched. The CDR3 consists of 16 residues. Germline V gene sequence: CDR1 SGHTA, CDR2 FQGNSA. CDR3 protein: CASSSGLAGRYNEQFF. In DNA form, the CDR3 reads TGTGCCAGCAGCTCCGGACTAGCGGGAAGATACAATGAGCAGTTCTTC. The full variable domain, with the rest looked up from reference TRBV7-2 and TRBJ2-1, is GAGVSQSPSNKVTEKGKDVELRCDPISGHTALYWYRQSLGQGLEFLIYFQGNSAPDKSGLPSDRFSAERTGGSVSTLTIQRTQQEDSAVYLCASSSGLAGRYNEQFFGPGTRLTVL.

J is TRBJ2-3 and V is TRBV7-9, with D possibly TRBD2 on 5 matching bases. The CDR3 sequence is 14 residues long. Germline CDR1 is SEHNR and CDR2 is FQNEAQ (reference sequence). V lost 1 base and J lost 6, with 11 bases in between. In nucleotides, the CDR3 is TGTGCCAGCAGCTTAGACCACCCGGGGGATACGCAGTATTTT. This gives the protein CASSLDHPGDTQYF.